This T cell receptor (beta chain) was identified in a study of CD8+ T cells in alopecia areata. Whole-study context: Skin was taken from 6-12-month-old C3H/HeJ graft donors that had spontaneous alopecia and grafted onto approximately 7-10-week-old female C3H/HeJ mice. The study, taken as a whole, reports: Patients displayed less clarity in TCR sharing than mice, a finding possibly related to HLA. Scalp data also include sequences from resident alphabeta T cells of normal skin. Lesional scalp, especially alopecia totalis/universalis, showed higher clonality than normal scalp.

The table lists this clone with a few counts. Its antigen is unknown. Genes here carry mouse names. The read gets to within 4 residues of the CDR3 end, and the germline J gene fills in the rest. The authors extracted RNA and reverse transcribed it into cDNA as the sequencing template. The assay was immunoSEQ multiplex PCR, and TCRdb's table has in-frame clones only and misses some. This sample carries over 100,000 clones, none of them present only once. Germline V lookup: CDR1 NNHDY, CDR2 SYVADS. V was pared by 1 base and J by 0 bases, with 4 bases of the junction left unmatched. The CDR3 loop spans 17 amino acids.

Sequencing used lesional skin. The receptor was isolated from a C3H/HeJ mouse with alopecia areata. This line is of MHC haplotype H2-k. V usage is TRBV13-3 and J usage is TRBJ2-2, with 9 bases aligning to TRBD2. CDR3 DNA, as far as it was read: TGTGCCAGCAGTGATCCGGGACTGGGCGCAAACACCGGG. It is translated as CASSDPGLGANTG. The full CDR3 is CASSDPGLGANTGQLYF.